The TCR beta chain under discussion was sequenced for a study of blood T cell repertoires in COVID-19. Participants were placed into cohorts based on the clinical history they reported. V lost 1 base and J lost 6, with 10 bases in between. Germline-derived CDR1 and CDR2 are SGHTA and FQGNSA. This CDR3 has 15 residues. The authors' processing: Estimation of nucleated cell counts was performed using reference gene primer amplification. Data came from immunoSEQ multiplex PCR; TCRdb stores just in-frame clones and leaves some out. D and trimming come from the DNA, and the V and J calls and clone size come from that table. The data show some 150,000 clones, less than 85% seen once.

The rearrangement links TRBV7-2 to TRBJ1-6, with D unresolved. The sample was PBMCs or T cells enriched from blood (not recorded which). This clonotype was obtained from a woman under 30 who had been exposed to COVID-19. The CDR3: CASSLVNLFNSPLHF. The CDR3 DNA sequence: TGTGCCAGCAGCTTAGTAAATTTGTTTAATTCACCCCTCCACTTT.